This is a list of T cell receptor beta chains from one sample in a study of blood T cell repertoires in COVID-19. Clones were read by immunoSEQ multiplex PCR, and TCRdb kept only the in-frame ones, dropping some. Of some 80,000 clones in the sample, 85% are singletons; the top ten hold 15% to 20%. The sequenced sample consisted of peripheral blood. The receptors were sampled from a man older than 75 with active or convalescent COVID-19. CDR3s include the opening cysteine and the closing phenylalanine or tryptophan. The D gene is left open where the match is weak. Where a row states a size, it is once, few, many or the class of an expanded clone; other rows omit it.

clone_size,d_call,cdr3_length,v_call,j_call,cdr3_nt,cdr3_aa
NA,NA,13,TRBV6-5,TRBJ1-2,TGTGCCAGCAGGATAGACGGAGACTATGGCTACACCTTC,CASRIDGDYGYTF
NA,TRBD1,13,TRBV7-8,TRBJ1-2,TGTGCCAGCAGCCGGGACAGCAACTATGGCTACACCTTC,CASSRDSNYGYTF
NA,TRBD1,19,TRBV19,TRBJ1-5,TGTGCCAGTACCTTACGACCGGGACAGGGACTCTTTAGCAATCAGCCCCAGCATTTT,CASTLRPGQGLFSNQPQHF
NA,TRBD1,14,TRBV5-8,TRBJ1-5,TGTGCCAGCAGCGAGCCGGGACAGGTCTCGCCCCAGCATTTT,CASSEPGQVSPQHF
many,NA,12,TRBV5-1,TRBJ1-1,TGCGCCAGCAGTGGGGGGGACACTGAAGCTTTCTTT,CASSGGDTEAFF
NA,TRBD1,16,TRBV27,TRBJ1-2,TGTGCCAGCAGGCCTGGCCGGGACAGATCTAACTATGGCTACACCTTC,CASRPGRDRSNYGYTF
few,TRBD1,15,TRBV3-1/TRBV3-2,TRBJ1-2,TGTGCCAGCAGCCAAGATCCGGCAGGGGGCTATGGCTACACCTTC,CASSQDPAGGYGYTF
NA,NA,13,TRBV25-1,TRBJ1-4,TGTGCCAGCAGTGCGACAGGTTTCGAAAAACTGTTTTTT,CASSATGFEKLFF
NA,NA,15,TRBV19,TRBJ1-4,TGTGCCAGTAGTATAGGGGCAGTACCTAATGAAAAACTGTTTTTT,CASSIGAVPNEKLFF
NA,NA,14,TRBV7-6,TRBJ1-1,TGTGCCAGCAGCTTAGTTGGGCGAAACACTGAAGCTTTCTTT,CASSLVGRNTEAFF
once,TRBD2,15,TRBV18,TRBJ2-3,TGTGCCAGCTCACGGACTAGCGGGAGCCCGGATACGCAGTATTTT,CASSRTSGSPDTQYF
NA,TRBD1,14,TRBV19,TRBJ1-5,TGTGCCACCGCGGACAGGGGTGGCAATCAGCCCCAGCATTTT,CATADRGGNQPQHF
NA,TRBD2,16,TRBV6-1,TRBJ2-3,TGTGCCAGCAGTCAAGGGACTAGCGGGGTCACAGATACGCAGTATTTT,CASSQGTSGVTDTQYF
NA,NA,14,TRBV3-1/TRBV3-2,TRBJ2-2,TGTGCCAGCAGCCAAGCCAGGGGCACCGGGGAGCTGTTTTTT,CASSQARGTGELFF